The 29 T cell receptor beta chains below all came from one sample that was sequenced in a study of CD8 T cells in Susac syndrome (dated by TCRdb to about 2019). The library was obtained by the immunoSEQ multiplex PCR assay. RNA was extracted using the RNeasy kit, and roughly 0.5 to 1 ug of the RNA was reverse transcribed with random hexamers. TCRdb's own reprocessing of the public reads used fastp at Q25 and MiXCR and kept productive beta chains. Entries are consolidated by CDR3 protein sequence, retaining the most common genes and DNA. The sample contains more than 65,000 distinct CDR3 sequences, more than 85% of them found a single time. Roughly 0.22% of the sample lies in the top ten. The sequencing input was CD8+ T cells from PBMCs. These receptors all come from a human donor in good health.

A note on this clonotype: Its ends do not fully match the called genes, so a read error is possible. This chain joins TRBV9 and TRBJ2-7, with a possible D match to TRBD2 (5 bases). The CDR3 is 13 amino acids. From germline, CDR1 is SGDLS and CDR2 YYNGEE. This CDR3 reads CASSSGPSSEQYF. In DNA form, the CDR3 reads TGTGCCAGCAGCAGCGGACCGTCCTCCGAGCAGTACTTC. The complete variable domain, with remaining parts taken from reference TRBV9 and TRBJ2-7, reads DSGVTQTPKHLITATGQRVTLRCSPRSGDLSVYWYQQSLDQGLQFLIQYYNGEERAKGNILERFSAQQFPDLHSELNLSSLELGDSALYFCASSSGPSSEQYFGPGTRLTVT.

The chain is built from TRBV2 and TRBJ2-6; D unclear. The CDR3 has 15 residues. Germline V gene lookup returns CDR1 SNHLY and CDR2 FYNNEI. V lost 4 bases to trimming and J lost 0 bases, with 7 bases between them. For the CDR3, the DNA is TGTGCCAGCAGTGTGGGGTTCTCTGGGGCCAACGTCCTGACTTTC. Translation gives CASSVGFSGANVLTF.

The chain combines TRBV5-1 with TRBJ2-5; TRBD1 aligns across 8 bases. The CDR3 covers 14 residues. Germline V gives CDR1 SGHRS, CDR2 YFSETQ. V gave up 3 bases and J gave up 1 base; unmatched junction bases: 2. The CDR3 DNA sequence: TGCGCCAGCAGCTGGACAGGGACCCAAGAGACCCAGTACTTC. Protein: CASSWTGTQETQYF.

The chain uses TRBV27 and TRBJ2-5, with D possibly being TRBD1 (8 bases). CDR3 size: 14 residues. The V gene lost 6 bases and the J gene lost 5 bases, with 16 bases spanning the gap. Per germline, CDR1 MNHEY and CDR2 SMNVEV (reference sequence). CDR3 sequence reads: CASRQGGSLETQYF. The DNA of the CDR3 is TGTGCCAGCAGACAGGGGGGGTCTTTGGAGACCCAGTACTTC.

The rearrangement joins TRBV5-1 to TRBJ2-5; D is undetermined. This CDR3 is 13 amino acids long. Between the trimmed V and J ends, which lost 4 bases and 1 base, there was a span of 8 bases. The V gene's germline CDR1 is SGHRS and CDR2 YFSETQ. The CDR3 is CASSETTQETQYF. The CDR3 DNA reads TGCGCCAGCAGCGAGACAACCCAAGAGACCCAGTACTTC.

This chain links TRBV12-3 or TRBV12-4 with TRBJ2-1; TRBD2 matches 7 bases. The CDR3 length is 16 residues. After removal of 1 base from V and 4 bases from J, the junction contained 7 bases not matched to a gene. Written as DNA, the CDR3 is TGTGCCAGCAGTTTAGGTTGGCTAGCGGAATACAATGAGCAGTTCTTC. This translates into CASSLGWLAEYNEQFF.

This clonotype was recorded only once. The chain employs TRBV2 and TRBJ2-7; the D call may be TRBD1 or TRBD2 (7 bases each). The V end was cut by 6 bases, the J end by 3 bases, with 12 bases between. The CDR3 consists of 13 residues. Germline V CDR1 and CDR2: SNHLY, FYNNEI. The CDR3 protein is CASSQGGSYEQYF. The CDR3 nucleotides are TGTGCCAGCAGCCAGGGGGGGAGCTACGAGCAGTACTTC. Full variable domain (missing parts from reference TRBV2 and TRBJ2-7): EPEVTQTPSHQVTQMGQEVILRCVPISNHLYFYWYRQILGQKVEFLVSFYNNEISEKSEIFDDQFSVERPDGSNFTLKIRSTKLEDSAMYFCASSQGGSYEQYFGPGTRLTVT.

The rearrangement joins TRBV28 to TRBJ2-1; D unresolved. V lost 2 bases and J 4 bases, leaving 6 bases between the germline ends. The CDR3 covers 13 residues. CDR1 and CDR2 (germline): MDHEN, SYDVKM. CDR3 DNA: TGTGCCAGCAGTTTAGGCTATTACAATGAGCAGTTCTTC. Translating it yields CASSLGYYNEQFF.

V usage is TRBV6-1 and J usage is TRBJ2-3; 12 nucleotides match TRBD2. CDR3 length: 16 residues. The ends lost 2 bases at V and 1 base at J; junction bases unmatched: 1. Germline V gives CDR1 MNHNS, CDR2 SASEGT. CDR3 region: CASSEWTSGGTDTQYF. CDR3 DNA sequence: TGTGCCAGCAGTGAATGGACTAGCGGGGGCACAGATACGCAGTATTTT.

This chain joins TRBV3-1 and TRBJ2-2; D is perhaps TRBD1 (5 bases). The length of the CDR3 is 15 residues. Germline-derived CDR1 and CDR2 are LGHDT and YNNKEL (reference sequence). V dropped 5 bases and J dropped 0 bases, with 10 bases sitting between them. Written as DNA, the CDR3 is TGTGCCAGCAGCGGTGACAGTTCGAACACCGGGGAGCTGTTTTTT. This codes for CASSGDSSNTGELFF.

The chain is built from TRBV6-2 or TRBV6-3 and TRBJ1-5; D unclear. CDR1 and CDR2 from the germline V gene are MNHEY and SVGEGT. The CDR3 loop spans 13 amino acids. V lost 6 bases, J lost 8 bases, and 14 bases lay in between. As DNA, the CDR3 is TGTGCCAGCAGCTATGTTCCAAGGAAGCCCCAGCATTTT. Its translation: CASSYVPRKPQHF.

Here the CDR3 DNA reads TGTGCCAGCAGCCTAGGACAGGGACGCGATGAGCAGTTCTTC. The encoded protein is CASSLGQGRDEQFF. The chain links TRBV7-9 to TRBJ2-1; 8 bases are a match to TRBD1. CDR3 length equals 14 residues. CDR1 is SEHNR and CDR2 is FQNEAQ in the germline V gene (reference sequence). With V trimmed by 5 bases and J by 8 bases, 8 bases remained unmatched.

This chain connects TRBV2 to TRBJ2-7; possibly TRBD1 for D (6 bases). Trimming shortened V by 3 bases and J by 0 bases, and 12 bases separated the two germline ends. Per germline, CDR1 SNHLY and CDR2 FYNNEI. CDR3 length: 15 amino acids. The CDR3 spells CASSDNRVNSYEQYF. Here the CDR3 DNA reads TGTGCCAGCAGTGATAACAGGGTCAACTCCTACGAGCAGTACTTC.

The J gene is TRBJ1-6, the V gene TRBV7-8; D perhaps matches TRBD1 (5 bases). With 3 bases removed from V and 2 bases from J, the gap between germline ends came to 11 bases. Looked up from germline, CDR1 is SGHVS and CDR2 is FQNEAQ. The CDR3 runs to 16 residues. CDR3 region: CASSFRRGTYNSPLHF. DNA for the CDR3: TGTGCCAGCAGCTTTAGGAGGGGCACCTATAATTCACCCCTCCACTTT.

Worth noting for this clonotype: It is unclear where the CDR3 begins or ends on the DNA, so no DNA is shown, and the CDR3 is as TCRdb lists it. This chain joins TRBV21-1 and TRBJ1-2; the table's D call TRBD1 went unverified against the DNA. TRBV21-1 is designated a pseudogene. The CDR3 extends over 13 residues, inclusive of both ends. CDR3 in amino acids: CASRGGQYYCYTF.

The chain couples TRBV12-3 or TRBV12-4 to TRBJ1-6, with D unresolved. V lost 7 bases and J lost 6, with 13 bases in between. CDR3 length equals 14 residues. In nucleotides, the CDR3 is TGTGCCAGCACCCTAAGGGTCGGTAATTCACCCCTCCACTTT. Translated: CASTLRVGNSPLHF.

The V and J genes are TRBV12-3 or TRBV12-4 and TRBJ1-4; D remains ambiguous. Trimming removed 3 bases at V and 5 bases at J, with 10 bases between. The CDR3 totals 14 residues. CDR3 sequence: CASSFSSGNEKLFF. The CDR3 nucleotides read TGTGCCAGCAGTTTTAGCAGCGGCAATGAAAAACTGTTTTTT.

V gene TRBV6-5 combines with J gene TRBJ2-2, with 9 positions matching TRBD1. CDR1 and CDR2 from the germline V gene are MNHEY and SVGAGI. The CDR3 contains 16 residues. V dropped 0 bases and J dropped 4; count of bases not matched to a gene: 3. As DNA, the CDR3 is TGTGCCAGCAGTTACTCGGGACAGGGAGGCACCGGGGAGCTGTTTTTT. Translated, it gives CASSYSGQGGTGELFF.

As concerns this clonotype: Lacking the conserved final phenylalanine or tryptophan, this CDR3 likely reflects a read error. The chain employs TRBV29-1 and TRBJ2-5; maybe TRBD1 (6 bases). V lost 0 bases and J 5 bases, leaving 16 bases between the germline ends. Germline CDR1 reads SQVTM; CDR2 reads ANQGSEA. The CDR3 runs to 15 residues. In DNA, the CDR3 is TGCAGCGTTGAAGACCCCCACAGGGAGAGGGAGACCCAGTACCTC. Its protein product is CSVEDPHRERETQYL.

This sequence joins TRBV28 and TRBJ1-5; weak D call: TRBD1 (6 bases). CDR1 MDHEN and CDR2 SYDVKM come from the germline V gene. The CDR3 is 13 amino acids. The V end was cut by 2 bases, the J end by 9 bases, with 11 bases between. This CDR3 reads CASSLREGVPQHF. The CDR3 nucleotides are TGTGCCAGCAGTTTACGGGAGGGGGTGCCCCAGCATTTT.

J is TRBJ1-6 and V is TRBV5-6; the D is unclear. The V gene lost 5 bases and the J gene lost 8 bases, with 14 bases spanning the gap. CDR3 length equals 14 residues. Germline V gene lookup returns CDR1 SGHDT and CDR2 YYEEEE. DNA of the CDR3: TGTGCCAGCAGGCCGTATAGGCTGGATTCACCCCTCCACTTT. Protein product: CASRPYRLDSPLHF.

The chain uses TRBV10-3 and TRBJ2-1; D possibly matches TRBD1 or TRBD2 (5 bases each). The V gene's germline CDR1 is ENHRY and CDR2 SYGVKD. V lost 6 bases, J lost 6 bases, and 12 bases lay in between. The length of the CDR3 is 13 residues. DNA for the CDR3: TGTGCCATCAGCTCCTTGGGGGTCAATGAGCAGTTCTTC. It specifies CAISSLGVNEQFF.

Here the CDR3 reads CASSLGGGTYEQYV. The DNA of the CDR3 is TGTGCCAGCAGCTTAGGCGGGGGGACCTACGAGCAGTACGTC. The chain combines TRBV5-4 with TRBJ2-7; 8 bases fit TRBD2. The CDR3 contains 14 residues. Germline CDR1 SGHNT, CDR2 YYREEE (reference sequence). V lost 2 bases and J lost 2; bases outside the gene matches: 3.

The CDR3 is CASSQQQGSTEAFF. CDR3 DNA: TGCGCCAGCAGTCAACAACAGGGAAGCACTGAAGCTTTCTTT. The rearrangement joins TRBV23-1 to TRBJ1-1, with D possibly TRBD1 on 6 matching bases. TRBV23-1 is an ORF for which the function is uncertain. This CDR3 is built from 14 residues. Trimming removed 2 bases from V and 4 bases from J, with 11 bases in between.

The V call is TRBV3-1, the J call TRBJ2-7; 7 bases are a match to TRBD2. V gave up 1 base and J gave up 4 bases; unmatched junction bases: 1. Germline V lookup: CDR1 LGHDT, CDR2 YNNKEL (reference sequence). The length of the CDR3 is 13 residues. CDR3 bases: TGTGCCAGCAGCCAAGCACTAGCGTACGAGCAGTACTTC. This codes for CASSQALAYEQYF.

This chain links TRBV23-1 with TRBJ1-1; TRBD1 might be the D (5 bases). TRBV23-1 is an ORF, with its function uncertain. V lost 4 bases and J lost 7, with 16 bases in between. CDR3 length equals 14 residues. The CDR3 loop reads CASSPLGGEDEAFF. CDR3 in DNA: TGCGCCAGCAGTCCCCTCGGAGGGGAGGATGAAGCTTTCTTT.

This CDR3 reads CASSEGALDTQYF. In DNA, the CDR3 is TGTGCCAGCAGCGAGGGTGCTCTGGATACGCAGTATTTT. The chain combines TRBV9 with TRBJ2-3; D gene unclear. Germline loops: CDR1 SGDLS, CDR2 YYNGEE. There are 13 residues in the CDR3. V gave up 3 bases and J gave up 6 bases, with 11 bases separating them.

The chain is built from TRBV4-1 and TRBJ1-2, with D possibly being TRBD1 (5 bases). Trimming removed 0 bases from V and 8 bases from J, with 7 bases in between. Germline V gene sequence: CDR1 MGHRA, CDR2 YSYEKL. The CDR3 totals 12 residues. This chain's CDR3 is CASSQDGAGYTF. CDR3 coding DNA: TGCGCCAGCAGCCAAGATGGGGCCGGCTACACCTTC.

The chain recombines TRBV5-6 with TRBJ1-5; maybe TRBD1 (5 bases). Trimming removed 0 bases at V and 5 bases at J, with 9 bases between. The germline V gene encodes CDR1 SGHDT and CDR2 YYEEEE. The CDR3 loop spans 14 amino acids. The CDR3 is CASSLGQGDQPQHF. In DNA, the CDR3 is TGTGCCAGCAGCTTGGGTCAGGGCGATCAGCCCCAGCATTTT.